The 17 T cell receptor delta chains listed next were all sequenced from one sample in a study of gamma-delta chains in newborns, infants, children. TCRdb reapplied CATT to the reads. The repertoire holds around 11,000 delta-chain clones, with 3.5% as singletons. Sequenced sample: blood. These receptors all stem from a child who was a newborn, infant or young child, either healthy, febrile or measles-vaccinated (not recorded which).

This clone is medium-sized. Other DNA sequences in the same sample also yield this CDR3. This chain links TRDV2 with TRDJ1; 8 bases line up with TRDD3. Losses at the gene ends were 0 bases for V and 0 bases for J; bases not matched to a gene: 17. The germline V gene has CDR1 GEAIGNYY and CDR2 EKD. The CDR3 is made up of 20 amino acids. The CDR3 DNA sequence: TGTGCCTGTGACACCCTAGAGGACTGGGGGTCTCACAAGCACACCGATAAACTCATCTTT. Protein product: CACDTLEDWGSHKHTDKLIF.

The V and J genes are TRDV3 and TRDJ1, with D possibly TRDD3 on 5 matching bases. The CDR3 covers 15 residues. Germline V gene lookup returns CDR1 TVYSNPD and CDR2 GDNSRS (reference sequence). V was pared by 1 base and J by 3 bases, with 18 bases between. The CDR3 DNA reads TGTGCCTTTAAAGTAGTAAGGGGAAGGCCCGATAAACTCATCTTT. Encoded protein: CAFKVVRGRPDKLIF.

The chain is built from TRDV2 and TRDJ3; 11 bases are a match to TRDD3. Unmatched junction bases numbered 3, after V lost 1 base and J lost 2 bases. Germline CDR1 is GEAIGNYY and CDR2 is EKD. The CDR3 spans 18 residues. The CDR3 coding sequence is TGTGCCTGTGACACACTACTGGGGGATACCTGGGACACCCGACAGATGTTTTTC. Translating gives CACDTLLGDTWDTRQMFF.

This rearrangement joins TRDV1 to TRDJ1; 10 bases match TRDD3. With 4 bases clipped from V and 3 bases from J, the junction kept 29 bases outside the gene matches. Germline CDR1 TSWWSYY, CDR2 QGS. The CDR3 covers 23 residues. As DNA, the CDR3 is TGTGCTCTTGGGGCTTCCTTCCCGCCCTTGGAGAGGGGGATACGCGGTGTCTCCGATAAACTCATCTTT. Its protein product is CALGASFPPLERGIRGVSDKLIF.

This clone is classed as medium-sized. The chain combines TRDV1 with TRDJ1; perhaps TRDD3 as D (5 bases). With 0 bases removed from V and 1 base from J, the gap between germline ends came to 15 bases. The V gene's germline CDR1 is TSWWSYY and CDR2 QGS. The CDR3 sequence is 17 residues long. The CDR3 loop reads CALGELRPITGTDKLIF. CDR3 nucleotides: TGTGCTCTTGGGGAACTCCGCCCAATTACTGGCACCGATAAACTCATCTTT.

The chain has TRDV1 and TRDJ1; 11 positions agree with TRDD3. The CDR3 extends over 23 amino acids. Germline assignment: CDR1 TSWWSYY and CDR2 QGS. V shed 5 bases and J 2 bases; nucleotides not matched to a gene: 28. The CDR3 bases are TGTGCTCTTGGGCCGCGGCCTTCCTACGGTGGGGAGTTGGGGGATACGGCGACCGATAAACTCATCTTT. It encodes CALGPRPSYGGELGDTATDKLIF.

This clone was seen a few times. This chain links TRDV2 with TRDJ3; D call uncertain. Between the trimmed V and J ends, which lost 0 bases and 0 bases, there was a span of 20 bases. Germline values: CDR1 GEAIGNYY, CDR2 EKD. There are 21 residues in the CDR3. CDR3 protein: CACDTGYTDPSRSWDTRQMFF. The CDR3 bases are TGTGCCTGTGACACCGGCTATACTGACCCCTCGCGCTCCTGGGACACCCGACAGATGTTTTTC.

This clone was observed a few times. The gene calls are TRAV29/DV5 and TRDJ1; TRDD3 matches at 12 bases. The germline gives CDR1 NSMFDY, CDR2 ISSIKDK. V was clipped by 0 bases and J by 3 bases; unmatched bases: 21. There are 21 residues in the CDR3. The CDR3 DNA sequence: TGTGCAGCAAGCGTGGTCAGATCCTTTTACTGGGGGATACAGGTGCCCGATAAACTCATCTTT. It translates to CAASVVRSFYWGIQVPDKLIF.

This clone was detected only a few times. CDR3 bases: TGTGCTCTTGGGTTCTGGGCGTACACCGATAAACTCATCTTT. Translation gives CALGFWAYTDKLIF. This chain connects TRDV1 to TRDJ1, with D tentatively TRDD3 (5 bases). V lost 5 bases, J lost 0 bases, and 10 bases lay in between. CDR1 is TSWWSYY, CDR2 QGS, per germline. CDR3 length: 14 amino acids.

V gene TRDV1 combines with J gene TRDJ1, with a tentative D call TRDD3 (6 bases). The V gene lost 4 bases and the J gene lost 2 bases, with 26 bases spanning the gap. From germline, CDR1 is TSWWSYY and CDR2 QGS. The CDR3 sequence is 19 residues long. CDR3 in DNA: TGTGCTCTTGGGGTCCATGGGTCCGGGGGACCCCCCTCAACCGATAAACTCATCTTT. Translated: CALGVHGSGGPPSTDKLIF.

This clone was detected a few times. V and J are TRDV1 and TRDJ1; 10 bases are shared with TRDD3. This CDR3 is 19 amino acids long. V shed 3 bases and J 0 bases; nucleotides not matched to a gene: 13. Looked up from germline, CDR1 is TSWWSYY and CDR2 is QGS. The CDR3, as DNA: TGTGCTCTTGGGGAGGACTTCAAACTACTGGGGGATCACACCGATAAACTCATCTTT. Its translation: CALGEDFKLLGDHTDKLIF.

The V gene lacks a call, and TRDJ1 is the J gene; the table assigns TRDD3, which was not confirmed against the DNA. CDR3 length: 19 amino acids. The CDR3 DNA sequence: TGTGCTCTTGGGGGTCGTCGGGGGATTCCACCTCCGTACACCGATAAACTCATCTTT. Its protein product is CALGGRRGIPPPYTDKLIF.

This clone appeared a few times. The V gene is TRDV1, the J gene TRDJ1; the D is unclear. The CDR3 is made up of 25 amino acids. V gave up 5 bases and J gave up 2 bases, with 45 bases separating them. Looked up from germline, CDR1 is TSWWSYY and CDR2 is QGS. The CDR3 spells CALGTPKGYYILQPFPPPKTDKLIF. The DNA of the CDR3 is TGTGCTCTTGGGACCCCTAAGGGGTACTACATTCTACAACCCTTTCCCCCGCCGAAAACCGATAAACTCATCTTT.

The sample holds a few counts of this clone. Given a much more abundant clone one base away, this may be a read error. V usage is TRDV2 and J usage is TRDJ2, with 11 nucleotides matching TRDD3. The CDR3 contains 15 residues. Germline values: CDR1 GEAIGNYY, CDR2 EKD. Here the CDR3 reads CACDTVGDTTAQHFF. The CDR3 DNA is TGTGCCTGTGACACCGTGGGGGATACGACAGCACAACACTTCTTT.

A few counts support this clone. CDR3 DNA sequence: TGTGCCTTTCCCTGGGGGTACACCGATAAACTCATCTTT. The encoded protein is CAFPWGYTDKLIF. J is TRDJ1 and V is TRDV3, with 7 bases aligning to TRDD3. V lost 2 bases and J lost 0; bases outside the gene matches: 3. This CDR3 is 13 amino acids long. The V gene's germline CDR1 is TVYSNPD and CDR2 GDNSRS (reference sequence).

This clone was counted only a few times. The chain links TRDV2 to TRDJ3; 10 nucleotides match TRDD3. J gave up 0 bases and V 6 bases, and 13 bases lay outside the gene matches. The CDR3 contains 20 residues. Germline values: CDR1 GEAIGNYY, CDR2 EKD. Here the CDR3 DNA reads TGTGCCTGTAACTCCGTACTGGGGGATCCGAGCTCCTGGGACACCCGACAGATGTTTTTC. Its translation is CACNSVLGDPSSWDTRQMFF.

In its sample, this clone was seen a few times. The junction and the germline gene differ at one end; a read error may be behind it. At the DNA level, this CDR3 is encoded by other sequences in the same sample as well. The rearrangement joins TRDV1 to TRDJ1; 10 bases agree with TRDD3. The CDR3 is made up of 15 amino acids. Germline CDR1 is TSWWSYY and CDR2 is QGS. CDR3 coding DNA: TGTGCTCTTGGAGGAAGGGGGATACGGACCGATAAGCTCATCTTT. Amino acid sequence: CALGGRGIRTDKLIF.